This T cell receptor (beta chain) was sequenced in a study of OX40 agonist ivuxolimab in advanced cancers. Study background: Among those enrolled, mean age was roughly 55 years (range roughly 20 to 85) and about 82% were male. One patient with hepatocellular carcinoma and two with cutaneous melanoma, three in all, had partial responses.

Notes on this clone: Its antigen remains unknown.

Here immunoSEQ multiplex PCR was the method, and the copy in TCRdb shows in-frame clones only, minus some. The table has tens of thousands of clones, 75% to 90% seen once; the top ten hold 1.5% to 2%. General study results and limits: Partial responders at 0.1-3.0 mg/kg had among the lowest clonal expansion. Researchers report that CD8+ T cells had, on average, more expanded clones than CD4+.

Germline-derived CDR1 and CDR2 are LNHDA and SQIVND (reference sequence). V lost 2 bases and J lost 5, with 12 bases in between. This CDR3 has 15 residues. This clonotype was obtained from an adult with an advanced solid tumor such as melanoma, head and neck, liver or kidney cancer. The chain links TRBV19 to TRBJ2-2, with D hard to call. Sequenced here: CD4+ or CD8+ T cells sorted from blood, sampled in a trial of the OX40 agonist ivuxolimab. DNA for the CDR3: TGTGCCAGTAGTATAATGGCGACCCAGACCGGGGAGCTGTTTTTT. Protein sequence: CASSIMATQTGELFF.